Following are 12 T cell receptor beta chains from one sample sequenced in a study of blood T cell repertoires in COVID-19. The assay was immunoSEQ multiplex PCR, and TCRdb's table has in-frame clones only and misses some. This table has over 100,000 clones, 85% to 90% appearing once. The specimen sequenced was peripheral blood. The receptors shown here come from a man aged 50-59 years with active COVID-19.

This chain joins TRBV11-3 and TRBJ2-3; D is perhaps TRBD2 (7 bases). Germline-derived CDR1 and CDR2 are SGHNT and YENEEA. The CDR3 contains 17 residues. The germline V and J ends were trimmed by 3 bases and 4 bases, with 20 bases remaining between them. The CDR3, as DNA: TGTGCCAGCAGCTTTCGGGCGGGGGCCAAGGAACCAGATACGCAGTATTTT. Encoded protein: CASSFRAGAKEPDTQYF. The whole variable domain, filled in from reference TRBV11-3 and TRBJ2-3, reads EAGVVQSPRYKIIEKKQPVAFWCNPISGHNTLYWYLQNLGQGPELLIRYENEEAVDDSQLPKDRFSAERLKGVDSTLKIQPAELGDSAVYLCASSFRAGAKEPDTQYFGPGTRLTVL.

This chain joins TRBV6-5 and TRBJ1-5, with D perhaps matching TRBD1 (5 bases). The V end lost 0 bases, the J end lost 2 bases, and 8 bases lay between the germline ends. Looked up from germline, CDR1 is MNHEY and CDR2 is SVGAGI. The CDR3 is 15 residues long. The CDR3 DNA follows: TGTGCCAGCAGTTACTCGACAGCCGGCAATCAGCCCCAGCATTTT. Amino acid sequence: CASSYSTAGNQPQHF.

The chain couples TRBV18 to TRBJ2-5; TRBD2 aligns across 7 bases. This CDR3 has 15 residues. CDR1 KGHSH and CDR2 LQKENI come from the germline V gene. With 0 bases clipped from V and 9 bases from J, the junction kept 10 bases outside the gene matches. DNA of the CDR3: TGTGCCAGCTCACCACCGAATAGCGGGTCCGGGGCCCAGTACTTC. This translates into CASSPPNSGSGAQYF.

V usage is TRBV7-3 and J usage is TRBJ1-3, with no clear D. CDR1 SGHTA and CDR2 FQGTGA come from the germline V gene. The CDR3 totals 13 residues. V lost 8 bases and J 0 bases, leaving 8 bases between the germline ends. In DNA form, the CDR3 reads TGTGCCAGCTGCCACAACTCTGGAAACACCATATATTTT. This sequence encodes CASCHNSGNTIYF. Complete variable domain (other parts from reference TRBV7-3 and TRBJ1-3): GAGVSQTPSNKVTEKGKYVELRCDPISGHTALYWYRQSLGQGPEFLIYFQGTGAADDSGLPNDRFFAVRPEGSVSTLKIQRTERGDSAVYLCASCHNSGNTIYFGEGSWLTVV.

The chain has TRBV6-5 and TRBJ1-5; 7 nucleotides line up with TRBD1. Germline CDR1 and CDR2: MNHEY and SVGAGI. The J segment lost 1 base and the V segment lost 6 bases, leaving 6 bases of the junction unmatched. This CDR3 is built from 15 residues. The CDR3 loop reads CASSRDRVSNQPQHF. The CDR3 DNA sequence: TGTGCCAGCAGCCGCGACAGGGTCAGCAATCAGCCCCAGCATTTT.

This chain uses TRBV29-1 with TRBJ1-1; D ambiguous. V lost 4 bases and J 9 bases, leaving 12 bases between the germline ends. CDR3 length: 11 amino acids. Germline V gene sequence: CDR1 SQVTM, CDR2 ANQGSEA. CDR3 loop: CSVGEPEKAFF. In DNA form, the CDR3 reads TGCAGCGTTGGGGAGCCGGAGAAAGCTTTCTTT.

The V and J genes are TRBV5-8 and TRBJ1-5, with D hard to call. The length of the CDR3 is 14 residues. Germline CDR1 reads SGHTS; CDR2 reads YDEGEE. Trimming took off 3 bases at V and 2 bases at J, with 9 bases between the two ends. The CDR3 DNA follows: TGTGCCAGCAGCTATGGCTTGGGCAATCAGCCCCAGCATTTT. This translates into CASSYGLGNQPQHF.

J is TRBJ2-1 and V is TRBV4-2; D possibly corresponds to TRBD2 (6 bases). Germline V lookup: CDR1 LGHNA, CDR2 YNFKEQ. This CDR3 is 15 amino acids long. The ends were cut back, 1 base at V and 7 bases at J, with 14 bases in the middle. CDR3 amino acids: CASSQVSGRGNEQFF. The CDR3 DNA is TGTGCCAGCAGCCAAGTCTCCGGTCGGGGGAATGAGCAGTTCTTC.

V and J are TRBV18 and TRBJ1-3; D unresolved. The CDR3 is made up of 17 amino acids. Per the germline V gene, CDR1 is KGHSH and CDR2 is LQKENI. V lost 4 bases to trimming and J lost 0 bases, with 16 bases between them. For the CDR3, the DNA is TGTGCCAGCTCACTTAGCCTCGGCGGGAGCTCTGGAAACACCATATATTTT. Translation gives CASSLSLGGSSGNTIYF.

Written as DNA, the CDR3 is TGTGCCAGCAGTTTAGCAGGGGCCCCCTACGAGCAGTACTTC. The encoded protein is CASSLAGAPYEQYF. This sequence joins TRBV27 and TRBJ2-7, with a possible D match to TRBD1 (6 bases). The germline V and J ends were trimmed by 2 bases and 2 bases, with 10 bases remaining between them. CDR1 and CDR2 (germline): MNHEY, SMNVEV (reference sequence). The CDR3 is 14 amino acids.

The chain combines TRBV7-7 with TRBJ2-1, with 10 bases aligning to TRBD1. V shed 11 bases and J 7 bases; nucleotides not matched to a gene: 14. CDR1 is SSHAT and CDR2 is FNYEAQ in the germline V gene (reference sequence). This CDR3 spans 15 amino acids. CDR3 nucleotides: TGTGCCCACGGACCCCGGGACAGGGGATCGAATGAGCAGTTCTTC. Translated, it gives CAHGPRDRGSNEQFF.

J is TRBJ1-4 and V is TRBV19; D unclear. CDR3 size: 15 residues. The germline V gene encodes CDR1 LNHDA and CDR2 SQIVND (reference sequence). V lost 6 bases to trimming and J lost 3 bases, with 14 bases between them. The CDR3 DNA reads TGTGCCAGTAGCAGTGGCGGGATAGCTAATGAAAAACTGTTTTTT. It yields the protein CASSSGGIANEKLFF.